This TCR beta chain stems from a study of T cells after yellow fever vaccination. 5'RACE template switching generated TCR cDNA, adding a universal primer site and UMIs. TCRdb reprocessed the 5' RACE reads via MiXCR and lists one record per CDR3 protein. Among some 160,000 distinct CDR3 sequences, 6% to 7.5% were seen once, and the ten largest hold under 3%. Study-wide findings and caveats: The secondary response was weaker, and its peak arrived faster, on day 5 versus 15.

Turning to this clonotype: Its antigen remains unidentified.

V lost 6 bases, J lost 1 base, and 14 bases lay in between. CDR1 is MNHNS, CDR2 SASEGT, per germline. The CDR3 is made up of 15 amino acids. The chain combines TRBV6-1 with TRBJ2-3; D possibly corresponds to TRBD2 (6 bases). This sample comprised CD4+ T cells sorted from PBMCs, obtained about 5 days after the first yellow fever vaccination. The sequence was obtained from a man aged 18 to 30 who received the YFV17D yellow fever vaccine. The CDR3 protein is CASSHRGLGTDTQYF. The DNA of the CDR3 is TGTGCCAGCAGCCACCGGGGACTCGGCACAGATACGCAGTATTTT.